The next 15 T cell receptor beta chains were all read from a single sample in a study of beta chain features in type 1 diabetes. No antigen has been assigned to these receptors. The authors reverse transcribed all of the isolated RNA, so sequencing captured expressed TCRB transcripts. Data came from immunoSEQ multiplex PCR; TCRdb stores just in-frame clones and leaves some out. The repertoire holds roughly 130,000 clones, with about 16% as singletons. General study results and limits: Within each of all four CD4+ subsets, Type 1 diabetes patients had TCRB CDR3s that were moderately but significantly shorter.

Sequenced input: central memory CD4+ T cells from blood. Receptor source: a man aged 25-40 years with type 1 diabetes.

The genes are TRBV7-2 and TRBJ2-2; D remains unclear. Trimming left V 2 bases short and J 7 bases short, with 11 bases between. The germline V gene has CDR1 SGHTA and CDR2 FQGNSA. The length of the CDR3 is 14 residues. The CDR3 spells CASSLNLGGGELFF. In DNA, the CDR3 is TGTGCCAGCAGCTTAAACCTAGGCGGCGGGGAGCTGTTTTTT. Using reference TRBV7-2 and TRBJ2-2 for the parts outside the CDR3, the full variable domain is GAGVSQSPSNKVTEKGKDVELRCDPISGHTALYWYRQSLGQGLEFLIYFQGNSAPDKSGLPSDRFSAERTGGSVSTLTIQRTQQEDSAVYLCASSLNLGGGELFFGEGSRLTVL.

The chain couples TRBV7-2 to TRBJ2-7, with D possibly being TRBD1 (5 bases). Trimming removed 4 bases at V and 1 base at J, with 11 bases between. Germline CDR1 SGHTA, CDR2 FQGNSA. The CDR3 is made up of 14 amino acids. CDR3 loop: CASSSRTGSYEQYF. The CDR3 DNA is TGTGCCAGCAGCTCACGTACAGGTTCCTACGAGCAGTACTTC.

In this sample, this clone turned up a few times. The rearrangement links TRBV7-9 to TRBJ1-3, with a weak D call TRBD1 (5 bases). Between the trimmed V and J ends, which lost 8 bases and 4 bases, there was a span of 15 bases. The germline V gene encodes CDR1 SEHNR and CDR2 FQNEAQ (reference sequence). The CDR3 extends over 14 amino acids. In DNA form, the CDR3 reads TGTGCCAGCTCCCATGGGGGGAGCGGAAACACCATATATTTT. Protein: CASSHGGSGNTIYF.

This clone showed up just a few times. The J gene is TRBJ2-1, the V gene TRBV10-3; D might be TRBD2 (6 bases). This CDR3 is built from 16 residues. Per the germline V gene, CDR1 is ENHRY and CDR2 is SYGVKD. The V end lost 3 bases, the J end lost 1 base, and 13 bases lay between the germline ends. DNA for the CDR3: TGTGCCATCAGTGAACTCCCGGGAGCTTCCTACAATGAGCAGTTCTTC. This gives the protein CAISELPGASYNEQFF.

This clone was counted only a few times. The rearrangement joins TRBV7-2 to TRBJ2-5; the match to TRBD2 covers 11 bases. J lost 0 bases, V lost 2 bases, and 11 bases had no gene match. This CDR3 is 19 amino acids long. The germline V gene encodes CDR1 SGHTA and CDR2 FQGNSA. The CDR3 sequence: CASSLYPTSGAHHQETQYF. The CDR3 DNA sequence: TGTGCCAGCAGCTTATATCCGACTAGCGGGGCTCATCACCAAGAGACCCAGTACTTC.

This clone was detected only a few times. The chain has TRBV5-1 and TRBJ2-7, with D possibly matching TRBD2 (6 bases). Looked up from germline, CDR1 is SGHRS and CDR2 is YFSETQ. Trimming took 4 bases from V and 2 from J, leaving 16 bases between them. CDR3 size: 15 residues. The CDR3: CASSRTWDSAYEQYF. The CDR3 nucleotides are TGCGCCAGCAGCCGAACCTGGGACTCCGCCTACGAGCAGTACTTC.

The J gene is TRBJ1-2, the V gene TRBV29-1; 7 positions agree with TRBD1. CDR1 and CDR2 (germline): SQVTM, ANQGSEA. The J segment lost 10 bases and the V segment lost 6 bases, leaving 11 bases of the junction unmatched. The CDR3 is made up of 12 amino acids. CDR3 amino acids: CSVGTGTEPYTF. The CDR3 DNA reads TGCAGCGTGGGAACGGGGACAGAGCCCTACACCTTC.

This clone turned up a few times. This sequence joins TRBV5-1 and TRBJ2-3; the D is unclear. V was pared by 2 bases and J by 5 bases, with 6 bases between. The CDR3 extends over 12 amino acids. CDR1 SGHRS and CDR2 YFSETQ come from the germline V gene. The CDR3 region has the DNA TGCGCCAGCAGCTTATCACTAGATACGCAGTATTTT. Translated, it gives CASSLSLDTQYF.

This clone was observed a few times. The rearrangement links TRBV28 to TRBJ2-5; D unresolved. The CDR3 runs to 11 residues. Trimming pared 3 bases from V and 3 bases from J, leaving 2 bases between. Germline CDR1 MDHEN, CDR2 SYDVKM. CDR3 sequence: CASSFEETQYF. CDR3 coding DNA: TGTGCCAGCAGTTTCGAAGAGACCCAGTACTTC.

The V call is TRBV2, the J call TRBJ2-4, with 9 bases aligning to TRBD1. The CDR3 extends over 15 amino acids. Germline values: CDR1 SNHLY, CDR2 FYNNEI. The J segment lost 6 bases and the V segment lost 5 bases, leaving 8 bases of the junction unmatched. CDR3 sequence: CASSQRDRDANIQYF. In DNA, the CDR3 is TGTGCCAGCAGTCAAAGGGACAGGGACGCAAACATTCAGTACTTC.

This chain uses TRBV5-8 with TRBJ2-5, with D hard to call. The CDR3 has 15 residues. V was pared by 1 base and J by 1 base, with 11 bases between. Germline CDR1 is SGHTS and CDR2 is YDEGEE. In DNA form, the CDR3 reads TGTGCCAGCAGCTTGAACGGCAGGACCCAAGAGACCCAGTACTTC. Protein: CASSLNGRTQETQYF.

This clone occurred a few times. The chain carries TRBV28 and TRBJ2-7, with 8 nucleotides matching TRBD1. Germline lookup yields CDR1 MDHEN and CDR2 SYDVKM. The J segment lost 0 bases and the V segment lost 6 bases, leaving 4 bases of the junction unmatched. The CDR3 consists of 14 residues. Written as DNA, the CDR3 is TGTGCCAGCAGACTTACAGGGGGCTCCTACGAGCAGTACTTC. Translated, it gives CASRLTGGSYEQYF.

The table lists this clone with a few counts. The rearrangement links TRBV5-4 to TRBJ2-3; no firm D call. The CDR3 sequence is 16 residues long. The V gene lost 4 bases and the J gene lost 1 base, with 16 bases spanning the gap. The germline CDR1 and CDR2 sequences are SGHNT and YYREEE (reference sequence). The CDR3 coding sequence is TGTGCCAGCAGCCTACCAGCAGTTATGGGCACAGATACGCAGTATTTT. Translation: CASSLPAVMGTDTQYF.

This clone was seen a handful of times. The chain is built from TRBV7-3 and TRBJ1-2, with D perhaps matching TRBD1 (5 bases). This CDR3 spans 16 amino acids. V lost 2 bases and J lost 5, with 18 bases in between. CDR1 is SGHTA, CDR2 FQGTGA, per germline. The CDR3 DNA reads TGTGCCAGCAGCTTAGCCCCGGGACGTGGGGAGTATGGCTACACCTTC. It is translated as CASSLAPGRGEYGYTF. Drawing the rest from reference TRBV7-3 and TRBJ1-2, the complete variable domain is GAGVSQTPSNKVTEKGKYVELRCDPISGHTALYWYRQSLGQGPEFLIYFQGTGAADDSGLPNDRFFAVRPEGSVSTLKIQRTERGDSAVYLCASSLAPGRGEYGYTFGSGTRLTVV.

This clone has ten or more counts. J is TRBJ2-1 and V is TRBV7-2; 10 bases align to TRBD2. The CDR3 is 16 residues long. Germline CDR1 SGHTA, CDR2 FQGNSA. V shed 1 base, J shed 7 bases, and the junction held 7 bases outside the gene matches. CDR3: CASSLGSTSGENEQFF. The CDR3 DNA is TGTGCCAGCAGCTTAGGCTCCACTAGCGGGGAGAATGAGCAGTTCTTC.